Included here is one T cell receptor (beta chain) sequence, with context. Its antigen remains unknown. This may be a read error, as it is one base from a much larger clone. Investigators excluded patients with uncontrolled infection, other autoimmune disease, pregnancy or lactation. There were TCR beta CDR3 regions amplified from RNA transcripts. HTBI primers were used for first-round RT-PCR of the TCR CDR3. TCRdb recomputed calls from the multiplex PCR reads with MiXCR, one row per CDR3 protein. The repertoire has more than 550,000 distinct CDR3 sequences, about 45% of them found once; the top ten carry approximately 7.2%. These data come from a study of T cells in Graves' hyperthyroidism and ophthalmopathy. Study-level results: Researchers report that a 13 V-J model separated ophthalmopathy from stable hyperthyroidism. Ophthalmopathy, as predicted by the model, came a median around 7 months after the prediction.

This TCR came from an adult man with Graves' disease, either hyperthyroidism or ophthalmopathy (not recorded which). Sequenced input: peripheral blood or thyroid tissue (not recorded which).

CDR3 in DNA: TGTGCCAGCAGCTGGAGCAGGGGCTCCTACGAGCAGTACTTC. Its translation: CASSWSRGSYEQYF. The V and J genes are TRBV7-8 and TRBJ2-7, with TRBD1 as a possible D gene (6 bases). V dropped 4 bases and J dropped 0 bases, with 10 bases sitting between them. Germline lookup yields CDR1 SGHVS and CDR2 FQNEAQ. CDR3 length equals 14 residues.